Following are 30 T cell receptor beta chains from one sample sequenced in a study of blood T cell repertoires in COVID-19. Profiling relied on immunoSEQ multiplex PCR, and the TCRdb table lists in-frame clones only, not all of them. The sample contains about 140,000 clones, roughly 76% of which appear only once. The sample consisted of peripheral blood. Source of these receptors: an older man with acute or convalescent COVID-19.

This clone has a handful of counts. This chain joins TRBV18 and TRBJ1-5; D perhaps matches TRBD1 (5 bases). Trimming removed 2 bases at V and 2 bases at J, with 13 bases between. This CDR3 is 16 amino acids long. CDR1 is KGHSH and CDR2 is LQKENI in the germline V gene. The CDR3 bases are TGTGCCAGCTCACCAAAGACAGCCGGCGGCAATCAGCCCCAGCATTTT. Translation: CASSPKTAGGNQPQHF.

The chain is built from TRBV6-5 and TRBJ1-5; TRBD1 matches 9 bases. Germline V gives CDR1 MNHEY, CDR2 SVGAGI. The CDR3 is 14 residues long. The V gene end was trimmed by 6 bases and the J gene end by 5 bases; junction bases not matched to a gene: 5. The CDR3 loop is CASRIDRGYQPQHF. Here the CDR3 DNA reads TGTGCCAGCAGGATCGACAGGGGGTATCAGCCCCAGCATTTT.

The chain uses TRBV7-9 and TRBJ1-2, with TRBD1 identical over 7 bases. CDR1 and CDR2 from the germline V gene are SEHNR and FQNEAQ (reference sequence). V trimming: 5 bases; J trimming: 11 bases; junction bases outside the gene matches: 11. The CDR3 is made up of 13 amino acids. The CDR3 nucleotides are TGTGCCAGCAGCCAAGGCGACAGGGTCAGATACACCTTC. Amino acid sequence: CASSQGDRVRYTF.

This sequence joins TRBV20-1 and TRBJ1-1, with D maybe TRBD1 (6 bases). Germline CDR1 DFQATT, CDR2 SNEGSKA (reference sequence). This CDR3 is 15 amino acids long. V shed 3 bases and J shed 2 bases, with 16 bases lying between them. The CDR3 DNA sequence: TGCAGTGCTAGTACGCCGTTAGGGGGTAACACTGAAGCTTTCTTT. Its translation: CSASTPLGGNTEAFF.

This chain joins TRBV24-1 and TRBJ2-2; no definite D call. From germline, CDR1 is KGHDR and CDR2 SFDVKD. Trimming shortened V by 1 base and J by 1 base, and 9 bases separated the two germline ends. There are 16 residues in the CDR3. The CDR3 coding sequence is TGTGCCACCAGTGATTTCGCCACTGGGAACACCGGGGAGCTGTTTTTT. Translation gives CATSDFATGNTGELFF.

The gene calls are TRBV4-2 and TRBJ1-2; 7 positions match TRBD1. After removal of 0 bases from V and 4 bases from J, the junction contained 8 bases not matched to a gene. Germline V gives CDR1 LGHNA, CDR2 YNFKEQ. The CDR3 consists of 16 residues. In nucleotides, the CDR3 is TGTGCCAGCAGCCAAGATGTCGACAGGGCCCTCTATGGCTACACCTTC. Its translation is CASSQDVDRALYGYTF.

The V call is TRBV7-9, the J call TRBJ1-2, with no clear D. The CDR3 has 16 amino acids. Germline values: CDR1 SEHNR, CDR2 FQNEAQ (reference sequence). Trimming removed 5 bases at V and 3 bases at J, with 19 bases between. As DNA, the CDR3 is TGTGCCAGCAGCCCCCCTGGCATCGGGCGGGACTATGGCTACACCTTC. Amino acids: CASSPPGIGRDYGYTF.

This chain uses TRBV4-1 with TRBJ1-2; TRBD1 aligns across 7 bases. Germline CDR1 MGHRA, CDR2 YSYEKL. The CDR3 is made up of 14 amino acids. The junction had 4 bases not matched to a gene; V was cut back by 1 base and J by 5 bases. CDR3 residues: CASSQVQGPYGYTF. The CDR3 bases are TGCGCCAGCAGCCAAGTACAGGGGCCTTATGGCTACACCTTC.

This chain uses TRBV10-3 with TRBJ2-2, with 9 bases lining up with TRBD2. The CDR3 has 20 amino acids. V lost 4 bases, J lost 4 bases, and 19 bases stayed unmatched. The germline V gene encodes CDR1 ENHRY and CDR2 SYGVKD. CDR3 protein: CAISAIRRGERGASTGELFF. CDR3 DNA sequence: TGTGCCATCAGTGCCATACGGCGGGGAGAGCGGGGGGCCTCCACCGGGGAGCTGTTTTTT.

The chain links TRBV2 to TRBJ2-7; TRBD1 aligns across 8 bases. Germline values: CDR1 SNHLY, CDR2 FYNNEI. V shed 3 bases, J shed 5 bases, and the junction held 6 bases outside the gene matches. The length of the CDR3 is 14 residues. The CDR3 is CASSDTGGFHEQYF. CDR3 DNA sequence: TGTGCCAGCAGTGACACAGGGGGATTTCACGAGCAGTACTTC.

This clone was seen only a few times. The chain combines TRBV11-2 with TRBJ2-6; D is possibly TRBD1 (6 bases). From germline, CDR1 is SGHAT and CDR2 FQNNGV. This CDR3 contains 18 residues. Trimming took 4 bases from V and 0 from J, leaving 16 bases between them. The CDR3 is CASSSRPGQLSGANVLTF. CDR3 DNA sequence: TGTGCCAGCAGCTCCCGACCGGGACAACTCTCTGGGGCCAACGTCCTGACTTTC.

V gene TRBV28 combines with J gene TRBJ1-3; 10 bases map to TRBD1. From germline, CDR1 is MDHEN and CDR2 SYDVKM. V shed 5 bases, J shed 0 bases, and the junction held 4 bases outside the gene matches. The CDR3 runs to 16 residues. The DNA of the CDR3 is TGTGCCAGCAGTGGGACAGGGGCTAGCTCTGGAAACACCATATATTTT. This sequence encodes CASSGTGASSGNTIYF.

This clone is medium-sized within its sample. The V and J genes are TRBV2 and TRBJ2-7, with D perhaps matching TRBD1 (6 bases). The CDR3 extends over 12 amino acids. Germline lookup yields CDR1 SNHLY and CDR2 FYNNEI. The V and J ends lost 7 bases and 1 base respectively, with 8 bases between them. DNA for the CDR3: TGTGCCAGCAATCAGGGGTCCTACGAGCAGTACTTC. This gives the protein CASNQGSYEQYF.

The J gene is TRBJ1-6, the V gene TRBV30, with 7 bases fitting TRBD1. Looked up from germline, CDR1 is GTSNPN and CDR2 is SVGIG (reference sequence). J lost 7 bases, V lost 3 bases, and 6 bases had no gene match. The CDR3 is 14 residues long. CDR3: CAWSPGTENSPLHF. The CDR3 nucleotides read TGTGCCTGGAGCCCCGGGACAGAGAATTCACCCCTCCACTTT.

This clone was observed a few times. This chain uses TRBV4-1 with TRBJ1-1; tentatively, D is TRBD1 (5 bases). V lost 1 base and J lost 0, with 12 bases in between. The germline V gene has CDR1 MGHRA and CDR2 YSYEKL. The CDR3 spans 16 residues. The CDR3 nucleotides are TGCGCCAGCAGCCAAGCGACAGCTCGCTTGAACACTGAAGCTTTCTTT. Residues: CASSQATARLNTEAFF.

This clone was picked up one time. V is TRBV7-8 and J is TRBJ1-1; D gene ambiguous. The CDR3 has 11 residues. The V gene lost 4 bases and the J gene lost 8 bases, with 8 bases spanning the gap. In germline, CDR1 is SGHVS, CDR2 FQNEAQ. CDR3 in DNA: TGTGCCAGCAGCTCGGGAGGGGAAGCTTTCTTT. It specifies CASSSGGEAFF.

This chain uses TRBV4-1 with TRBJ2-3, with 8 positions matching TRBD2. Per the germline V gene, CDR1 is MGHRA and CDR2 is YSYEKL. This CDR3 region has 15 residues. V shed 4 bases and J 2 bases; nucleotides not matched to a gene: 5. CDR3 residues: CASSRGGGITDTQYF. In DNA, the CDR3 is TGCGCCAGCAGCCGGGGCGGGGGGATCACAGATACGCAGTATTTT.

The rearrangement links TRBV2 to TRBJ1-2; D gene unclear. The CDR3 spans 14 residues. In germline, CDR1 is SNHLY, CDR2 FYNNEI. V was shortened by 7 bases and J by 3 bases, with 15 bases between the two germline ends. In DNA form, the CDR3 reads TGTGCCAGCATACTAGGGAGATTCGACTATGGCTACACCTTC. Translation: CASILGRFDYGYTF.

The V and J genes are TRBV4-3 and TRBJ2-6, with 8 bases fitting TRBD1. Germline CDR1 is LGHNA and CDR2 is YSLEER. V lost 4 bases, J lost 1 base, and 12 bases stayed unmatched. There are 19 residues in the CDR3. The CDR3 coding sequence is TGCGCCAGCAGCCCTGCGCCCGGACAGGGAGGTTCTGGGGCCAACGTCCTGACTTTC. This sequence encodes CASSPAPGQGGSGANVLTF.

This rearrangement joins TRBV18 to TRBJ2-1; 8 bases fit TRBD2. The CDR3 is made up of 15 amino acids. CDR1 is KGHSH, CDR2 LQKENI, per germline. V shed 0 bases, J shed 5 bases, and the junction held 3 bases outside the gene matches. CDR3 amino acids: CASSPPRTSHNEQFF. The CDR3, as DNA: TGTGCCAGCTCACCACCAAGGACTAGCCACAATGAGCAGTTCTTC.

This chain connects TRBV5-1 to TRBJ2-7; D is uncertain. The CDR3 loop spans 13 amino acids. The germline V gene encodes CDR1 SGHRS and CDR2 YFSETQ. V dropped 2 bases and J dropped 3 bases, with 9 bases sitting between them. The CDR3 is CASSFVSGYEQYF. The CDR3 DNA reads TGCGCCAGCAGCTTTGTGTCGGGCTACGAGCAGTACTTC.

The chain has TRBV5-1 and TRBJ1-1; TRBD1 matches at 9 bases. CDR1 and CDR2 (germline): SGHRS, YFSETQ. This CDR3 has 13 amino acids. Unmatched junction bases numbered 1, after V lost 3 bases and J lost 4 bases. This CDR3 reads CASSSTGGTEAFF. CDR3 DNA sequence: TGCGCCAGCAGCTCGACAGGGGGCACTGAAGCTTTCTTT.

The V call is TRBV5-1, the J call TRBJ1-4, with D uncertain. CDR1 SGHRS and CDR2 YFSETQ come from the germline V gene. Trimming left V 3 bases short and J 8 bases short, with 14 bases between. The CDR3 contains 14 residues. The CDR3 is CASSSEGRLEKLFF. CDR3 bases: TGCGCCAGCAGCTCTGAGGGTCGGTTAGAAAAACTGTTTTTT. Looking up the rest from reference TRBV5-1 and TRBJ1-4 gives the full variable domain: KAGVTQTPRYLIKTRGQQVTLSCSPISGHRSVSWYQQTPGQGLQFLFEYFSETQRNKGNFPGRFSGRQFSNSRSEMNVSTLELGDSALYLCASSSEGRLEKLFFGSGTQLSVL.

The gene calls are TRBV29-1 and TRBJ1-2; 11 nucleotides agree with TRBD1. The CDR3 has 13 amino acids. Trimming cost V 6 bases and J 7 bases; bases outside gene matches: 7. The germline CDR1 and CDR2 sequences are SQVTM and ANQGSEA. The CDR3 spells CSVWTGGVGGYTF. DNA of the CDR3: TGCAGCGTGTGGACAGGGGGCGTTGGTGGCTACACCTTC.

The chain combines TRBV27 with TRBJ1-1; D perhaps matches TRBD1 (6 bases). V gave up 3 bases and J gave up 1 base, with 9 bases separating them. The CDR3 runs to 14 residues. Germline V lookup: CDR1 MNHEY, CDR2 SMNVEV (reference sequence). This CDR3 reads CASSFRDKNTEAFF. As DNA, the CDR3 is TGTGCCAGCAGTTTCCGGGACAAGAACACTGAAGCTTTCTTT.

This sequence joins TRBV7-2 and TRBJ2-7; TRBD1 matches at 11 bases. Germline V gene lookup returns CDR1 SGHTA and CDR2 FQGNSA. This CDR3 is built from 17 residues. With V trimmed by 5 bases and J by 6 bases, 15 bases remained unmatched. CDR3 protein: CASSRQFRTGGFGEQYF. CDR3 DNA sequence: TGTGCCAGCAGCCGCCAATTTCGGACAGGGGGCTTCGGCGAGCAGTACTTC.

The J gene is TRBJ2-2, the V gene TRBV4-2, with 9 bases matching TRBD2. V gave up 0 bases and J gave up 3 bases; unmatched junction bases: 11. The length of the CDR3 is 19 residues. Germline lookup yields CDR1 LGHNA and CDR2 YNFKEQ. The CDR3 loop reads CASSQEAFVLAGYTGELFF. The CDR3 bases are TGTGCCAGCAGCCAAGAAGCCTTTGTACTAGCGGGTTACACCGGGGAGCTGTTTTTT.

The chain uses TRBV4-2 and TRBJ1-1; 7 bases are a match to TRBD1. This CDR3 is built from 14 residues. The V gene's germline CDR1 is LGHNA and CDR2 YNFKEQ. J lost 1 base, V lost 4 bases, and 3 bases had no gene match. The DNA of the CDR3 is TGTGCCAGCAGCCCCGGACAGGAGAACACTGAAGCTTTCTTT. This sequence encodes CASSPGQENTEAFF.

V is TRBV11-1 and J is TRBJ2-3; 7 bases map to TRBD2. This CDR3 is built from 14 residues. V lost 3 bases to trimming and J lost 6 bases; unmatched junction nucleotides: 6. CDR1 and CDR2 from the germline V gene are SGHAT and FQDESV (reference sequence). The CDR3 loop is CASSLGGTADTQYF. CDR3 DNA sequence: TGTGCCAGCAGCTTGGGAGGGACGGCTGATACGCAGTATTTT.

The chain recombines TRBV27 with TRBJ2-5; D remains ambiguous. V was cut by 6 bases and J by 5 bases, with 7 bases left in between. The CDR3 is made up of 11 amino acids. Per the germline V gene, CDR1 is MNHEY and CDR2 is SMNVEV (reference sequence). This CDR3 reads CASREAETQYF. CDR3 bases: TGTGCCAGCAGAGAGGCTGAGACCCAGTACTTC.